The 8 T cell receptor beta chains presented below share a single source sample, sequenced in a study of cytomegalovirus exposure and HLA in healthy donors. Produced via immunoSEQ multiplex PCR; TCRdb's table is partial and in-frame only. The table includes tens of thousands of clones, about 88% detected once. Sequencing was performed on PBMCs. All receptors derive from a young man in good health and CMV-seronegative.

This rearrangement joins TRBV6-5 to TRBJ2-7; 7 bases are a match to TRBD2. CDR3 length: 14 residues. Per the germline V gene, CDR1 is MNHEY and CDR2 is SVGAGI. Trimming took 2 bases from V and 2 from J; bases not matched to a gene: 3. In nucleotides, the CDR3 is TGTGCCAGCAGTTACGGGGGGGGGACCTACGAGCAGTACTTC. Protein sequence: CASSYGGGTYEQYF.

The CDR3 region has the DNA TGTGCCAGCAGCTTGGCGGTCTCACAAGAGACCCAGTACTTC. Translation gives CASSLAVSQETQYF. The chain employs TRBV13 and TRBJ2-5; unclear D gene. This CDR3 is 14 amino acids long. The germline V gene encodes CDR1 PRHDT and CDR2 FYEKMQ (reference sequence). The ends were cut back, 3 bases at V and 2 bases at J, with 10 bases in the middle.

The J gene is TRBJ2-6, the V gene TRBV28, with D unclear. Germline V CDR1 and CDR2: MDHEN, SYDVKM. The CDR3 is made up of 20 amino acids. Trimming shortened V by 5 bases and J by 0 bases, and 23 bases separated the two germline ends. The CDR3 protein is CASSAYLMPRRDSGANVLTF. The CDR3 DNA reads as TGTGCCAGCAGTGCGTACCTAATGCCAAGGAGAGACTCTGGGGCCAACGTCCTGACTTTC.

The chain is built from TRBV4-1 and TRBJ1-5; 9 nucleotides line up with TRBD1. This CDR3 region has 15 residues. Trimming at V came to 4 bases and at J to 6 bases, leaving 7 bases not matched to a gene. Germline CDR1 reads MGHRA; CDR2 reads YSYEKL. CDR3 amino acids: CASSREQGAFQPQHF. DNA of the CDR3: TGCGCCAGCAGCCGAGAACAGGGGGCCTTTCAGCCCCAGCATTTT.

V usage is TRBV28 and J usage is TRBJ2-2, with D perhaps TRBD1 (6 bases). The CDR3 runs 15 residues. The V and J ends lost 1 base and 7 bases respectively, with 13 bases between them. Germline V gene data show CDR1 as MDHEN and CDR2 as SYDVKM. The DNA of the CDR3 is TGTGCCAGCAGTTTATTAGGGGGAAGTGGCGGGGAGCTGTTTTTT. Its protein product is CASSLLGGSGGELFF.

The DNA of the CDR3 is TGTGCCAGCAGTTTACCAGGGAATGGCTACACCTTC. This gives the protein CASSLPGNGYTF. V usage is TRBV28 and J usage is TRBJ1-2; perhaps TRBD1 as D (5 bases). Germline CDR1 is MDHEN and CDR2 is SYDVKM. This CDR3 has 12 amino acids. V shed 2 bases and J shed 6 bases, with 7 bases lying between them.

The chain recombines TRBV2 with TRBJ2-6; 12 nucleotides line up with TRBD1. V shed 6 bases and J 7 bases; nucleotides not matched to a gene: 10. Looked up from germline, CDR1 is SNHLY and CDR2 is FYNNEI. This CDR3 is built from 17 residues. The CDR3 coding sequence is TGTGCCAGCAGGGCAACCGGGACAGGGGGCGGAGCCAACGTCCTGACTTTC. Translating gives CASRATGTGGGANVLTF.

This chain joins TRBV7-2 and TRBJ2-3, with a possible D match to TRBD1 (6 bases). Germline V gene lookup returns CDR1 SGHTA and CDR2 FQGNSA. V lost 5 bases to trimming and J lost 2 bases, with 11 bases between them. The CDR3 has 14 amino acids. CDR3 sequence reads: CASSKDRSTDTQYF. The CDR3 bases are TGTGCCAGCAGCAAGGACAGATCCACAGATACGCAGTATTTT.